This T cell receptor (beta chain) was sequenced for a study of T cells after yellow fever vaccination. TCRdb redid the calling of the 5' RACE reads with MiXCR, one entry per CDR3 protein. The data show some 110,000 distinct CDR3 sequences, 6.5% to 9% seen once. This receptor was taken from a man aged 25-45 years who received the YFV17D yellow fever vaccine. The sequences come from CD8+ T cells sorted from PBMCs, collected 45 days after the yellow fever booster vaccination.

The DNA of the CDR3 is TGTGCCAGCAGCTTAGTCGGGACAGGGGACTACGAGCAGTACTTC. Amino acid sequence: CASSLVGTGDYEQYF. V is TRBV7-9 and J is TRBJ2-7, with TRBD1 matching 10 bases. The CDR3 runs to 15 residues. Germline V CDR1 and CDR2: SEHNR, FQNEAQ (reference sequence). After removal of 1 base from V and 3 bases from J, the junction contained 3 bases not matched to a gene. Looking up the rest from reference TRBV7-9 and TRBJ2-7 gives the full variable domain: DTGVSQNPRHKITKRGQNVTFRCDPISEHNRLYWYRQTLGQGPEFLTYFQNEAQLEKSRLLSDRFSAERPKGSFSTLEIQRTEQGDSAMYLCASSLVGTGDYEQYFGPGTRLTVT.